This T cell receptor beta chain stems from a study of blood T cell repertoires in COVID-19. Study as a whole: COVID-19 samples from acute and convalescent phases originated in the United States, Italy and Spain.

A Seattle source enrolled patients during active infection and followed them longitudinally. Assay used: immunoSEQ multiplex PCR; TCRdb lists only in-frame clones, some missing. The repertoire holds roughly 410,000 clones, 70% to 90% seen once, with roughly 1.6% in the top ten. The ends were cut back, 2 bases at V and 3 bases at J, with 20 bases in the middle. The CDR3 consists of 18 residues. In germline, CDR1 is KGHDR, CDR2 SFDVKD. This clonotype was sampled from a middle-aged woman with COVID-19, enrolled during active disease. The sample comprised peripheral blood. The J gene is TRBJ2-3, the V gene TRBV24-1, with a tentative D call TRBD2 (6 bases). DNA for the CDR3: TGTGCCACCAGTGATTCCCTCGGGACTGGGGTTGGAACAGATACGCAGTATTTT. It translates to CATSDSLGTGVGTDTQYF.